The 25 T cell receptor beta chains listed next were all sequenced from one sample in a study of blood T cell repertoires in COVID-19. Sequencing was performed with immunoSEQ multiplex PCR; in TCRdb, only in-frame clones are kept and a portion is missing. The sample yields some 200,000 clones, about 88% seen once. Input material: peripheral blood. The receptors were gathered from a woman older than 75 in a cohort sampled during active or convalescent COVID-19.

The chain uses TRBV29-1 and TRBJ1-2; possibly TRBD1 for D (5 bases). The CDR3 sequence is 13 residues long. Trimming took off 5 bases at V and 5 bases at J, with 15 bases between the two ends. The germline CDR1 and CDR2 sequences are SQVTM and ANQGSEA. CDR3 region: CSVQGDGTYGYTF. CDR3 bases: TGCAGCGTTCAGGGCGACGGAACTTATGGCTACACCTTC.

The chain joins TRBV21-1 to TRBJ2-7; the DNA was not compared with TRBD2, the D call given in the table. TRBV21-1 is a documented pseudogene. This CDR3 has 14 residues. The CDR3 is CASSKAWAGYEQYF. The CDR3 nucleotides read TGTGCCAGCAGCAAAGCTTGGGCGGGCTACGAGCAGTACTTC.

The chain carries TRBV27 and TRBJ2-1; 10 nucleotides match TRBD2. Unmatched junction bases numbered 3, after V lost 4 bases and J lost 3 bases. The CDR3 runs to 15 residues. CDR1 MNHEY and CDR2 SMNVEV come from the germline V gene (reference sequence). The CDR3 region is CASSWGTSVYNEQFF. The DNA for the CDR3 is TGTGCCAGCAGTTGGGGGACTAGCGTCTACAATGAGCAGTTCTTC.

The chain uses TRBV5-1 and TRBJ2-5; 10 bases line up with TRBD2. CDR1 and CDR2 from the germline V gene are SGHRS and YFSETQ. Losses at the gene ends were 2 bases for V and 1 base for J; bases not matched to a gene: 5. The CDR3 runs 16 residues. CDR3 in DNA: TGCGCCAGCAGCTTATCCGGGACTAGCGTCCAAGAGACCCAGTACTTC. Its translation is CASSLSGTSVQETQYF.

V usage is TRBV9 and J usage is TRBJ1-2, with 7 bases that match TRBD1. Germline loops: CDR1 SGDLS, CDR2 YYNGEE. CDR3 size: 17 residues. With V trimmed by 5 bases and J by 0 bases, 13 bases remained unmatched. The CDR3 DNA sequence: TGTGCCAGCAGTAAGGCCCCTGGGACAGTTGCTAACTATGGCTACACCTTC. Protein product: CASSKAPGTVANYGYTF. Looking up the rest from reference TRBV9 and TRBJ1-2 gives the full variable domain: DSGVTQTPKHLITATGQRVTLRCSPRSGDLSVYWYQQSLDQGLQFLIQYYNGEERAKGNILERFSAQQFPDLHSELNLSSLELGDSALYFCASSKAPGTVANYGYTFGSGTRLTVV.

This clone was found once. This chain uses TRBV28 with TRBJ2-2; TRBD1 agrees at 8 bases. The CDR3 is 15 amino acids. Looked up from germline, CDR1 is MDHEN and CDR2 is SYDVKM. V was clipped by 4 bases and J by 1 base; unmatched bases: 2. The CDR3 protein is CASSSGQGNTGELFF. CDR3 nucleotides: TGTGCCAGCAGTTCCGGACAGGGGAACACCGGGGAGCTGTTTTTT.

This chain joins TRBV15 and TRBJ2-2; TRBD2 aligns across 12 bases. The V segment lost 1 base and the J segment 3 bases; nucleotides outside the gene matches: 6. Germline CDR1 is LNHNV and CDR2 is YYDKDF (reference sequence). The CDR3 runs to 18 residues. DNA of the CDR3: TGTGCCACCAGCAGAGGGGCTAGCGGGGGGGCCTACACCGGGGAGCTGTTTTTT. This translates into CATSRGASGGAYTGELFF.

This clone has just a few counts. The V call is TRBV29-1, the J call TRBJ1-2; 8 positions match TRBD1. Germline V gene data show CDR1 as SQVTM and CDR2 as ANQGSEA. This CDR3 contains 14 residues. V was clipped by 0 bases and J by 4 bases; unmatched bases: 4. Written as DNA, the CDR3 is TGCAGCGTTGAAGACCGGACAGGGTTCTATGGCTACACCTTC. Its protein is CSVEDRTGFYGYTF.

The genes are TRBV6-2 or TRBV6-3 and TRBJ1-1; D is unresolved. CDR1 and CDR2 (germline): MNHEY, SVGEGT. CDR3 length: 14 residues. V lost 0 bases, J lost 10 bases, and 15 bases lay in between. CDR3 sequence reads: CASSYSSRVSGAFF. The DNA of the CDR3 is TGTGCCAGCAGTTACTCCTCGCGGGTGAGTGGAGCTTTCTTT.

The CDR3 DNA reads as TGTGCCAGCAGTTTAAGGAGGCGGGGCAGTGGGCAGCCCCAGCATTTT. Its protein product is CASSLRRRGSGQPQHF. V and J are TRBV28 and TRBJ1-5; a possible D gene is TRBD1 (5 bases). This CDR3 contains 16 residues. V lost 2 bases to trimming and J lost 7 bases, with 18 bases between them. CDR1 is MDHEN, CDR2 SYDVKM, per germline.

V gene TRBV6-5 combines with J gene TRBJ2-7; maybe TRBD1 (9 bases). The CDR3 has 16 amino acids. The ends were cut back, 3 bases at V and 3 bases at J, with 18 bases in the middle. Germline values: CDR1 MNHEY, CDR2 SVGAGI. The CDR3 sequence: CASSYSGTGIRYEQYF. The DNA for the CDR3 is TGTGCCAGCAGTTATAGCGGGACAGGGATTCGCTACGAGCAGTACTTC.

The J gene is TRBJ1-1, the V gene TRBV6-5, with TRBD1 matching 8 bases. This CDR3 has 14 amino acids. Trimming took 8 bases from V and 1 from J; bases not matched to a gene: 6. CDR1 is MNHEY and CDR2 is SVGAGI in the germline V gene. CDR3 in DNA: TGTGCCAGCCTTCGGGACAGGTCGAACACTGAAGCTTTCTTT. It encodes CASLRDRSNTEAFF.

The V gene is TRBV12-5, the J gene TRBJ2-1, with 10 bases that match TRBD2. V dropped 3 bases and J dropped 8; count of bases not matched to a gene: 4. Per germline, CDR1 LGHNT and CDR2 FRNRAP. This CDR3 region has 14 residues. The CDR3 sequence: CASGLTSGIDEQFF. The CDR3 DNA reads TGTGCTAGTGGTTTAACTAGCGGGATTGATGAGCAGTTCTTC.

The chain is built from TRBV10-3 and TRBJ2-1; 9 bases line up with TRBD2. V gave up 5 bases and J gave up 7 bases; unmatched junction bases: 9. This CDR3 comprises 15 residues. Germline-derived CDR1 and CDR2 are ENHRY and SYGVKD. The CDR3 nucleotides are TGTGCCATCAGTCTATTAGCGGGAGTAGTAAATGAGCAGTTCTTC. This codes for CAISLLAGVVNEQFF.

J is TRBJ2-5 and V is TRBV25-1; D might be TRBD2 (6 bases). V dropped 4 bases and J dropped 7 bases, with 19 bases sitting between them. The CDR3 is 15 amino acids. In germline, CDR1 is MGHDK, CDR2 SYGVNS. The CDR3, as DNA: TGTGCCAGCAGTGGGAGGGCAGATATCCCATCGACCCAGTACTTC. It specifies CASSGRADIPSTQYF.

The chain joins TRBV18 to TRBJ1-3; possible D gene TRBD1, 5 bases. The V and J ends lost 3 bases and 2 bases respectively, with 8 bases between them. CDR3 length: 14 residues. CDR1 and CDR2 (germline): KGHSH, LQKENI. This chain's CDR3 is CASSPGLPGNTIYF. CDR3 sequence (DNA): TGTGCCAGCTCACCGGGACTGCCTGGAAACACCATATATTTT.

The rearrangement joins TRBV9 to TRBJ2-7; D perhaps matches TRBD1 (6 bases). CDR1 is SGDLS and CDR2 is YYNGEE in the germline V gene. Trimming took off 0 bases at V and 3 bases at J, with 13 bases between the two ends. This CDR3 spans 15 amino acids. This CDR3 is CASSVAGDMGYEQYF. CDR3 coding DNA: TGTGCCAGCAGCGTAGCTGGGGACATGGGCTACGAGCAGTACTTC.

The chain employs TRBV18 and TRBJ2-7; TRBD1 might be the D (5 bases). This CDR3 spans 17 amino acids. Germline CDR1 KGHSH, CDR2 LQKENI. Trimming took 3 bases from V and 5 from J, leaving 23 bases between them. Here the CDR3 reads CASSPLPSSATVDEQYF. CDR3 bases: TGTGCCAGCTCACCCCTTCCTTCTTCAGCGACAGTGGACGAGCAGTACTTC.

The chain has TRBV5-1 and TRBJ2-1; 13 positions agree with TRBD2. In germline, CDR1 is SGHRS, CDR2 YFSETQ. This CDR3 is built from 16 residues. The V and J ends lost 4 bases and 8 bases, in that order; junction bases with no gene match: 9. The CDR3: CASSRSTSGGADEQFF. The CDR3 nucleotides read TGCGCCAGCAGCCGCTCAACTAGCGGGGGGGCCGATGAGCAGTTCTTC.

This chain uses TRBV25-1 with TRBJ1-2, with 7 bases identical to TRBD1. CDR1 MGHDK and CDR2 SYGVNS come from the germline V gene. The CDR3 length is 13 residues. The V and J ends lost 2 bases and 8 bases, in that order; junction bases with no gene match: 5. The CDR3 protein is CASSEVGGGGYTF. CDR3 nucleotide sequence: TGTGCCAGCAGTGAAGTAGGGGGCGGAGGCTACACCTTC.

The V call is TRBV30, the J call TRBJ2-2; TRBD2 matches 9 bases. The CDR3 has 13 residues. The germline V gene has CDR1 GTSNPN and CDR2 SVGIG (reference sequence). V was clipped by 5 bases and J by 6 bases; unmatched bases: 4. The CDR3 bases are TGTGCCTGGGCAGCGGGGGGCGCCGGGGAGCTGTTTTTT. Its protein product is CAWAAGGAGELFF.

The V gene is TRBV5-1, the J gene TRBJ2-3, with D perhaps matching TRBD2 (6 bases). Trimming removed 4 bases from V and 2 bases from J, with 14 bases in between. CDR1 and CDR2 from the germline V gene are SGHRS and YFSETQ. The CDR3 sequence is 15 residues long. DNA for the CDR3: TGCGCCAGCAGCGTCTTTAGCGGCTTCACAGATACGCAGTATTTT. Protein sequence: CASSVFSGFTDTQYF.

The chain joins TRBV30 to TRBJ1-4; D might be TRBD1 (5 bases). Trimming took 3 bases from V and 10 from J, leaving 12 bases between them. Germline V gives CDR1 GTSNPN, CDR2 SVGIG (reference sequence). CDR3 length: 12 amino acids. DNA for the CDR3: TGTGCCTGGAGAGGGGCTACCGGAAAACTGTTTTTT. This translates into CAWRGATGKLFF.

Comment on this clone: The junction departs from the called germline gene at one end, perhaps through a read error. The chain recombines TRBV7-7 with TRBJ2-5, with 8 nucleotides matching TRBD2. Germline V lookup: CDR1 SSHAT, CDR2 FNYEAQ (reference sequence). The CDR3 extends over 16 amino acids. CDR3: CASSLNSGATQETQYF. As DNA, the CDR3 is TGTGCTAGCAGCTTGAATAGCGGGGCTACCCAAGAGACCCAGTACTTC.

The genes are TRBV19 and TRBJ1-4; D possibly corresponds to TRBD1 (6 bases). Deletions cut 6 bases from V and 5 bases from J, with 13 bases between. The CDR3 contains 14 residues. Germline loops: CDR1 LNHDA, CDR2 SQIVND (reference sequence). The DNA for the CDR3 is TGTGCCAGTAGAAACAAAGGGGGAAATGAAAAACTGTTTTTT. Protein: CASRNKGGNEKLFF.